These 10 T cell receptor beta chains share one sample of origin, sequenced in a study of neurological immune-mediated disorders. TCRdb analysed the 5' RACE reads with MiXCR anew, one entry per CDR3 protein. The sample carries 72,000 or so distinct CDR3 sequences, roughly a sixth recorded once. The sequencing input was PBMCs. Receptors were obtained from a woman in her thirties or forties in good health.

This chain joins TRBV19 and TRBJ1-1; a weak D match, TRBD1 (5 bases). Germline-derived CDR1 and CDR2 are LNHDA and SQIVND (reference sequence). The V gene lost 8 bases and the J gene lost 3 bases, with 10 bases spanning the gap. The CDR3 has 12 amino acids. The CDR3 here is CASGGVDTEAFF. CDR3 DNA sequence: TGTGCCAGTGGGGGGGTGGACACTGAAGCTTTCTTT. The variable domain in full, completed from reference TRBV19 and TRBJ1-1, reads DGGITQSPKYLFRKEGQNVTLSCEQNLNHDAMYWYRQDPGQGLRLIYYSQIVNDFQKGDIAEGYSVSREKKESFPLTVTSAQKNPTAFYLCASGGVDTEAFFGQGTRLTVV.

This clonotype has a count of ten or more. The CDR3 is CASSPRTRGPEAFF. The CDR3 nucleotides read TGTGCCAGCAGCCCCAGGACAAGGGGACCCGAAGCTTTCTTT. The chain employs TRBV7-6 and TRBJ1-1; weak D call: TRBD1 (5 bases). This CDR3 has 14 residues. CDR1 is SGHVS, CDR2 FNYEAQ, per germline. Trimming took off 5 bases at V and 8 bases at J, with 18 bases between the two ends.

This clonotype was seen at least ten times. The gene calls are TRBV5-1 and TRBJ1-2; D gene ambiguous. V was clipped by 0 bases and J by 8 bases, with 14 bases between them. Germline V gives CDR1 SGHRS, CDR2 YFSETQ. The CDR3 runs 14 residues. CDR3 nucleotides: TGCGCCAGCAGCTTGGGATCATCCTCGGGGGGCTACACCTTC. It yields the protein CASSLGSSSGGYTF. Drawing the rest from reference TRBV5-1 and TRBJ1-2, the complete variable domain is KAGVTQTPRYLIKTRGQQVTLSCSPISGHRSVSWYQQTPGQGLQFLFEYFSETQRNKGNFPGRFSGRQFSNSRSEMNVSTLELGDSALYLCASSLGSSSGGYTFGSGTRLTVV.

This clonotype has at least ten counts. At one of its ends the junction is not consistent with the germline gene, which may arise from a read error. V gene TRBV20-1 combines with J gene TRBJ1-2; D may be TRBD1 (6 bases). The CDR3 consists of 18 residues. Per germline, CDR1 DFQATT and CDR2 SNEGSKA (reference sequence). The CDR3 spells CSARDRSNSRGPNYGYTF. Here the CDR3 DNA reads TGCAGTGCTAGAGATCGTTCAAACTCCAGGGGCCCGAACTACGGCTACACCTTC.

This clonotype was picked up many times. The chain uses TRBV12-3 or TRBV12-4 and TRBJ2-1; D might be TRBD1 or TRBD2, each matching 5 bases. The CDR3 contains 15 residues. Between the trimmed V and J ends, which lost 1 base and 4 bases, there was a span of 11 bases. In nucleotides, the CDR3 is TGTGCCAGCAGTTTAGTAGGGTGGGGGTACAATGAGCAGTTCTTC. Encoded protein: CASSLVGWGYNEQFF.

Many counts were recorded for this clonotype. This chain connects TRBV3-1 to TRBJ2-1; 8 bases agree with TRBD1. The CDR3 length is 16 residues. CDR1 and CDR2 from the germline V gene are LGHDT and YNNKEL (reference sequence). Trimming removed 6 bases from V and 0 bases from J; junction bases left unmatched: 7. The CDR3 protein is CASSSNTGGSYNEQFF. For the CDR3, the DNA is TGTGCCAGCAGTTCTAATACAGGGGGCTCCTACAATGAGCAGTTCTTC.

This clonotype was found many times. J is TRBJ2-2 and V is TRBV5-1; a weak D match, TRBD2 (5 bases). Germline values: CDR1 SGHRS, CDR2 YFSETQ. The CDR3 covers 14 residues. V lost 4 bases and J 0 bases, leaving 7 bases between the germline ends. The CDR3 DNA reads TGCGCCAGCAGCGAGGGATCGAACACCGGGGAGCTGTTTTTT. Protein: CASSEGSNTGELFF.

Concerning this clonotype: At one end, the junction sequence differs from germline, possibly due to a read error. V and J are TRBV9 and TRBJ1-1, with 8 bases aligning to TRBD1. From germline, CDR1 is SGDLS and CDR2 YYNGEE. The CDR3 totals 15 residues. CDR3 loop: CASSEYRDRNTDAFF. The DNA for the CDR3 is TGTGCCAGCAGCGAATACCGGGACAGGAACACTGACGCTTTCTTT.

This clonotype was detected many times. The J gene is TRBJ2-3, the V gene TRBV3-1; 11 bases are a match to TRBD2. Germline trimming cut 3 bases from V and 9 bases from J; bases unmatched to any gene: 8. The germline V gene encodes CDR1 LGHDT and CDR2 YNNKEL (reference sequence). The CDR3 sequence is 15 residues long. The CDR3 spells CASSHSGTSGGTQYF. In DNA, the CDR3 is TGTGCCAGCAGCCACTCCGGGACTAGCGGTGGGACGCAGTATTTT.

This clonotype came up many times. The rearrangement joins TRBV5-1 to TRBJ2-3; D is uncertain. Trimming took 0 bases from V and 8 from J, leaving 13 bases between them. The CDR3 length is 14 residues. CDR1 and CDR2 (germline): SGHRS, YFSETQ. DNA for the CDR3: TGCGCCAGCAGCTTGGCCGGCCAAGGCGGTACGCAGTATTTT. This encodes CASSLAGQGGTQYF.